This T cell receptor (beta chain) was observed in a study of response to subunit inactivated influenza vaccine. The V end lost 0 bases, the J end lost 3 bases, and 3 bases lay between the germline ends. The CDR3 sequence is 13 residues long. This clonotype came up many times. TCRdb processed the RT-PCR reads anew with MiXCR; each CDR3 protein has one entry. The sample lists roughly 180,000 distinct CDR3 sequences, about 9.3% occurring once. Source: non-naive T cells sorted from PBMCs, taken on the day of vaccination. This receptor was identified in a man in his forties or fifties who received an inactivated influenza vaccine. The V and J genes are TRBV12-3 or TRBV12-4 and TRBJ1-3; no clear D gene. The CDR3 sequence: CASSLALGNTIYF. CDR3 nucleotides: TGTGCCAGCAGTTTAGCGCTTGGAAACACCATATATTTT.